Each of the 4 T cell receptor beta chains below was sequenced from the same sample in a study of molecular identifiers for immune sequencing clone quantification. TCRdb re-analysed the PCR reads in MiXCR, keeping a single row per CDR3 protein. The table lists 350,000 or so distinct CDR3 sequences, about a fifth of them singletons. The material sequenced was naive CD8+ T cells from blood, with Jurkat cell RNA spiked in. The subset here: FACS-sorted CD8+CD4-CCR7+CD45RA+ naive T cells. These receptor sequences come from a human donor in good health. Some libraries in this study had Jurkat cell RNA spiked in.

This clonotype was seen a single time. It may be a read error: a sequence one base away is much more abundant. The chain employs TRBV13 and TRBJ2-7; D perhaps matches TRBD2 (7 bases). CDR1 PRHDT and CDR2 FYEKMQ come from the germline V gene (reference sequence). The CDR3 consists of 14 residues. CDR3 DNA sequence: TGTACCAGCAGCTTCGAAGGGGGGGCCCCCGAGCAGTACTTC. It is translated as CTSSFEGGAPEQYF.

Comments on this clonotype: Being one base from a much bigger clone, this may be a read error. CDR3 protein: CASSHGMGEKLFF. DNA for the CDR3: TGTGCCAGCAGCCACGGCATGGGTGAAAAACTGTTTTTT. The rearrangement joins TRBV6-2 or TRBV6-3 to TRBJ1-4; no firm D call. V lost 6 bases and J 7 bases, leaving 12 bases between the germline ends. Germline lookup yields CDR1 MNHEY and CDR2 SVGEGT. CDR3 size: 13 residues.

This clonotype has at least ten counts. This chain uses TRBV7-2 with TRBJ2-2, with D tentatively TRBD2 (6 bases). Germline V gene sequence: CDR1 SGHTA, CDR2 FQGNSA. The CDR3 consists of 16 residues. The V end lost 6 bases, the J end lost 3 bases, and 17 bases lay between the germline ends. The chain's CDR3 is CASRTGAEVYTGELFF. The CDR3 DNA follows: TGTGCCAGCAGGACGGGAGCCGAGGTGTACACCGGGGAGCTGTTTTTT. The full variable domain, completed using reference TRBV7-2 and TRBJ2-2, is GAGVSQSPSNKVTEKGKDVELRCDPISGHTALYWYRQSLGQGLEFLIYFQGNSAPDKSGLPSDRFSAERTGGSVSTLTIQRTQQEDSAVYLCASRTGAEVYTGELFFGEGSRLTVL.

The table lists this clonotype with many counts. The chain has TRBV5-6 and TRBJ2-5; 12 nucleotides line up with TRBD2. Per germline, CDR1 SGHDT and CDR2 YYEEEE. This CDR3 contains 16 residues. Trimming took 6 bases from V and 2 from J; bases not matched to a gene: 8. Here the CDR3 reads CASTTGLAGPQETQYF. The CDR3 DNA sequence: TGTGCCAGCACCACGGGACTAGCGGGTCCTCAAGAGACCCAGTACTTC.